This T cell receptor (beta chain) was captured in a study of blood T cell repertoires in COVID-19. Study overall: Samples came from the United States, Italy and Spain, spanning acute and convalescent COVID-19. In each case, the material was cDNA or gDNA derived from T cells, B-cell-depleted T cells, or PBMCs.

How the authors handled the data: The authors estimated nucleated cell counts from reference gene primer amplification. Data came from immunoSEQ multiplex PCR; TCRdb stores just in-frame clones and leaves some out. V, J and clone size are those of that table, while D and trimming were read from the DNA. The sample lists 300,000 to 400,000 clones; about 89% were seen once. While infection was still active, Seattle patients were enrolled and then followed longitudinally. In germline, CDR1 is LGHNA, CDR2 YNFKEQ. J gave up 6 bases and V 4 bases, and 8 bases lay outside the gene matches. The CDR3 runs 14 residues.

The sequenced sample consisted of peripheral blood. The chain combines TRBV4-2 with TRBJ2-7; the match to TRBD2 covers 8 bases. This clonotype was obtained from a woman in her 50s with COVID-19, enrolled during active disease. CDR3 amino acids: CASSPRLAGFEQYF. CDR3 DNA: TGTGCCAGCAGCCCTCGTCTAGCGGGTTTCGAGCAGTACTTC.